These 27 T cell receptor beta chains were sequenced from one sample in a study of cytomegalovirus exposure and HLA in healthy donors. The PCR made use of 60 Vbeta and 13 Jbeta primers. Assay used: immunoSEQ multiplex PCR; TCRdb lists only in-frame clones, some missing. In the table there are around 220,000 clones, about three quarters of which are singletons. The specimen sequenced was PBMCs. The receptors here all came from a man aged 35 to 55 in good health and CMV-seronegative.

This clone was observed a few times. The V gene is TRBV2, the J gene TRBJ2-7; weak D call: TRBD2 (5 bases). Trimming removed 8 bases from V and 0 bases from J, with 8 bases in between. The CDR3 totals 12 residues. Germline V gene lookup returns CDR1 SNHLY and CDR2 FYNNEI. The CDR3 DNA is TGTGCCAGCCGGGAAAACTCCTACGAGCAGTACTTC. This gives the protein CASRENSYEQYF.

V usage is TRBV30 and J usage is TRBJ1-5; D may be TRBD1 (5 bases). V dropped 2 bases and J dropped 11 bases, with 13 bases sitting between them. CDR3 length equals 12 residues. Germline CDR1 reads GTSNPN; CDR2 reads SVGIG (reference sequence). This chain's CDR3 is CAWSQPGGSQHF. The DNA of the CDR3 is TGTGCCTGGAGTCAACCCGGGGGATCCCAGCATTTT.

The CDR3 loop is CASSLTSGSYNEQFF. Written as DNA, the CDR3 is TGTGCCAGCAGTTTGACTAGCGGGAGCTACAATGAGCAGTTCTTC. This chain uses TRBV5-8 with TRBJ2-1; 12 bases match TRBD2. The CDR3 is 15 amino acids. The ends lost 5 bases at V and 3 bases at J; junction bases unmatched: 3. Germline V gene data show CDR1 as SGHTS and CDR2 as YDEGEE.

The V and J genes are TRBV5-1 and TRBJ1-4; 9 bases map to TRBD1. Germline-derived CDR1 and CDR2 are SGHRS and YFSETQ. CDR3 size: 15 residues. Trimming removed 3 bases from V and 5 bases from J; junction bases left unmatched: 5. The chain's CDR3 is CASSSTGTGNEKLFF. In nucleotides, the CDR3 is TGCGCCAGCAGCTCCACCGGGACAGGGAATGAAAAACTGTTTTTT. The full variable domain, with the rest looked up from reference TRBV5-1 and TRBJ1-4, is KAGVTQTPRYLIKTRGQQVTLSCSPISGHRSVSWYQQTPGQGLQFLFEYFSETQRNKGNFPGRFSGRQFSNSRSEMNVSTLELGDSALYLCASSSTGTGNEKLFFGSGTQLSVL.

The gene calls are TRBV7-9 and TRBJ2-7, with 7 bases identical to TRBD1. The CDR3 spans 16 residues. Trimming took 4 bases from V and 2 from J; bases not matched to a gene: 11. Germline CDR1 SEHNR, CDR2 FQNEAQ (reference sequence). This CDR3 reads CASSSTGARDTYEQYF. In DNA form, the CDR3 reads TGTGCCAGCAGCTCCACAGGGGCCAGAGATACCTACGAGCAGTACTTC.

The chain carries TRBV6-5 and TRBJ2-1; a possible D gene is TRBD1 (5 bases). V lost 5 bases to trimming and J lost 0 bases, with 8 bases between them. Germline V gives CDR1 MNHEY, CDR2 SVGAGI. CDR3 length: 14 residues. This CDR3 is CASSKGNSYNEQFF. The CDR3 DNA reads TGTGCCAGCAGTAAGGGGAACTCCTACAATGAGCAGTTCTTC.

The chain has TRBV7-6 and TRBJ2-2; TRBD2 matches 9 bases. V shed 3 bases, J shed 0 bases, and the junction held 2 bases outside the gene matches. The CDR3 runs 16 residues. Germline V gene data show CDR1 as SGHVS and CDR2 as FNYEAQ. This CDR3 reads CASSLAGGANTGELFF. CDR3 DNA sequence: TGTGCCAGCAGCTTGGCGGGAGGGGCGAACACCGGGGAGCTGTTTTTT.

The V gene is TRBV19, the J gene TRBJ1-2; D may be TRBD1 (5 bases). The CDR3 spans 14 residues. Germline CDR1 reads LNHDA; CDR2 reads SQIVND (reference sequence). The V end lost 6 bases, the J end lost 6 bases, and 17 bases lay between the germline ends. The CDR3 here is CASSLGASLDGYTF. DNA for the CDR3: TGTGCCAGTAGCCTAGGGGCCTCGCTGGATGGCTACACCTTC.

J is TRBJ2-7 and V is TRBV14; D is ambiguous. Deletions cut 1 base from V and 1 base from J, with 11 bases between. The CDR3 extends over 15 amino acids. CDR1 and CDR2 from the germline V gene are SGHDN and FVKESK. The CDR3 DNA is TGTGCCAGCAGCCAAGGCGATTACCTATCCTACGAGCAGTACTTC. This sequence encodes CASSQGDYLSYEQYF.

The chain carries TRBV6-5 and TRBJ1-5; the match to TRBD1 covers 8 bases. V trimming: 6 bases; J trimming: 9 bases; junction bases outside the gene matches: 13. In germline, CDR1 is MNHEY, CDR2 SVGAGI. This CDR3 contains 15 residues. The CDR3 protein is CASRLDRAGVSPQHF. CDR3 DNA: TGTGCCAGCAGATTGGACAGGGCGGGGGTATCGCCCCAGCATTTT.

The genes are TRBV9 and TRBJ2-2, with TRBD1 matching over 11 bases. V was pared by 4 bases and J by 4 bases, with 9 bases of the junction left unmatched. The CDR3 is 17 amino acids. Germline assignment: CDR1 SGDLS and CDR2 YYNGEE. CDR3 amino acids: CASSPTPGQGVTGELFF. The DNA for the CDR3 is TGTGCCAGCAGCCCAACTCCGGGACAGGGGGTCACCGGGGAGCTGTTTTTT.

V is TRBV5-4 and J is TRBJ2-1; TRBD1 matches 10 bases. Germline V gene data show CDR1 as SGHNT and CDR2 as YYREEE (reference sequence). V lost 4 bases, J lost 4 bases, and 5 bases stayed unmatched. CDR3 length: 15 residues. The CDR3 nucleotides are TGTGCCAGCAGCAGCCGGGACAGGGGATACAATGAGCAGTTCTTC. It encodes CASSSRDRGYNEQFF.

The genes are TRBV30 and TRBJ2-6; no clear D. Germline V CDR1 and CDR2: GTSNPN, SVGIG (reference sequence). Trimming took off 3 bases at V and 0 bases at J, with 9 bases between the two ends. The CDR3 runs 15 residues. CDR3 sequence: CAWSVLSSGANVLTF. The CDR3 nucleotides read TGTGCCTGGAGCGTTCTGAGCTCTGGGGCCAACGTCCTGACTTTC.

This clone was picked up one time. The rearrangement joins TRBV4-2 to TRBJ2-2, with 10 positions matching TRBD1. Germline V CDR1 and CDR2: LGHNA, YNFKEQ. The trim removed 0 bases at V and 8 bases at J, leaving 9 bases unmatched. CDR3 length equals 17 residues. For the CDR3, the DNA is TGTGCCAGCAGCCAAGAAGGGGGACAGGGGATTTCTGGGGAGCTGTTTTTT. Protein product: CASSQEGGQGISGELFF.

The V call is TRBV4-1, the J call TRBJ2-7; D remains ambiguous. The CDR3 runs to 15 residues. CDR1 is MGHRA and CDR2 is YSYEKL in the germline V gene. The V end lost 0 bases, the J end lost 4 bases, and 13 bases lay between the germline ends. In DNA, the CDR3 is TGCGCCAGCAGCCAAGAACACAGATATACATACGAGCAGTACTTC. It yields the protein CASSQEHRYTYEQYF.

The chain uses TRBV18 and TRBJ2-7; the match to TRBD1 covers 7 bases. CDR1 KGHSH and CDR2 LQKENI come from the germline V gene. The ends lost 3 bases at V and 5 bases at J; junction bases unmatched: 7. The CDR3 is made up of 14 amino acids. Here the CDR3 reads CASSPTPTGHEQYF. The DNA of the CDR3 is TGTGCCAGCTCACCTACACCGACAGGGCACGAGCAGTACTTC.

The CDR3 here is CAIGEQEGANVLTF. The CDR3 region has the DNA TGTGCCATTGGCGAACAGGAAGGGGCCAACGTCCTGACTTTC. V and J are TRBV10-3 and TRBJ2-6; D possibly corresponds to TRBD1 (5 bases). Germline V gene data show CDR1 as ENHRY and CDR2 as SYGVKD. The CDR3 length is 14 residues. The V end lost 9 bases, the J end lost 4 bases, and 13 bases lay between the germline ends.

This clone has a handful of counts. The CDR3 here is CASSQDREGTYEQYF. The CDR3 coding sequence is TGCGCCAGCAGCCAAGATAGGGAGGGAACCTACGAGCAGTACTTC. This chain links TRBV4-1 with TRBJ2-5; 7 nucleotides line up with TRBD2. The assigned J gene may be wrong: the sequence end matches TRBJ2-7 better. CDR3 size: 15 residues. Germline V gives CDR1 MGHRA, CDR2 YSYEKL.

The rearrangement joins TRBV5-1 to TRBJ2-2, with D possibly being TRBD2 (5 bases). Germline CDR1 is SGHRS and CDR2 is YFSETQ. V was pared by 3 bases and J by 5 bases, with 20 bases between. The CDR3 is made up of 17 amino acids. In DNA form, the CDR3 reads TGCGCCAGCAGCTGGGGAGCGACTGGGGAGCGGACCGGGGAGCTGTTTTTT. Its translation: CASSWGATGERTGELFF.

This chain links TRBV7-2 with TRBJ2-6, with D possibly TRBD2 on 6 matching bases. This CDR3 has 14 residues. Germline V gene data show CDR1 as SGHTA and CDR2 as FQGNSA. Trimming removed 5 bases at V and 3 bases at J, with 8 bases between. The CDR3 bases are TGTGCCAGCAGCCGGGGAGGTGGGGCCAACGTCCTGACTTTC. Protein sequence: CASSRGGGANVLTF.

The chain has TRBV14 and TRBJ1-6; maybe TRBD1 (5 bases). The CDR3 is 14 amino acids. The V and J ends lost 0 bases and 5 bases respectively, with 5 bases between them. CDR1 is SGHDN and CDR2 is FVKESK in the germline V gene. The chain's CDR3 is CASSQETDNSPLHF. DNA of the CDR3: TGTGCCAGCAGCCAAGAGACAGATAATTCACCCCTCCACTTT. Looking up the rest from reference TRBV14 and TRBJ1-6 gives the full variable domain: EAGVTQFPSHSVIEKGQTVTLRCDPISGHDNLYWYRRVMGKEIKFLLHFVKESKQDESGMPNNRFLAERTGGTYSTLKVQPAELEDSGVYFCASSQETDNSPLHFGNGTRLTVT.

Concerning this clone itself: Other nucleotide sequences in the sample specify the same CDR3. The gene calls are TRBV5-1 and TRBJ2-1; TRBD2 aligns across 9 bases. Looked up from germline, CDR1 is SGHRS and CDR2 is YFSETQ. The CDR3 runs 16 residues. With V trimmed by 4 bases and J by 5 bases, 10 bases remained unmatched. Here the CDR3 reads CASSPPGAGGNNEQFF. CDR3 sequence (DNA): TGCGCCAGCAGCCCTCCGGGAGCGGGAGGCAACAATGAGCAGTTCTTC.

The rearrangement joins TRBV9 to TRBJ2-3, with TRBD2 identical over 9 bases. Germline CDR1 reads SGDLS; CDR2 reads YYNGEE. Trimming removed 3 bases from V and 3 bases from J; junction bases left unmatched: 11. The CDR3 runs to 17 residues. CDR3 loop: CASSASGASGKTDTQYF. The DNA of the CDR3 is TGTGCCAGCAGCGCCTCCGGGGCTAGCGGGAAAACAGATACGCAGTATTTT.

This clone is a singleton in its sample. DNA of the CDR3: TGTGCCAGCAGCTTAACAGGGGGACAGGGCGCAACTGAAGCTTTCTTT. It codes for CASSLTGGQGATEAFF. The J gene is TRBJ1-1, the V gene TRBV13; 9 bases are shared with TRBD1. This CDR3 contains 16 residues. The germline gives CDR1 PRHDT, CDR2 FYEKMQ (reference sequence). The trim removed 2 bases at V and 5 bases at J, leaving 9 bases unmatched.

This sequence joins TRBV5-1 and TRBJ2-7; TRBD2 agrees at 7 bases. CDR3 length: 16 amino acids. Germline loops: CDR1 SGHRS, CDR2 YFSETQ. Losses at the gene ends were 4 bases for V and 0 bases for J; bases not matched to a gene: 10. CDR3 sequence (DNA): TGCGCCAGCAGCGAAAGACCGGGACTACCCTCCTACGAGCAGTACTTC. Its protein is CASSERPGLPSYEQYF.

This sequence joins TRBV7-6 and TRBJ1-6, with D possibly matching TRBD1 (5 bases). The V gene's germline CDR1 is SGHVS and CDR2 FNYEAQ. This CDR3 contains 15 residues. With 2 bases removed from V and 8 bases from J, the gap between germline ends came to 13 bases. The CDR3 DNA reads TGTGCCAGCAGCTTAACACCAGACAGAGATTCACCCCTCCACTTT. It translates to CASSLTPDRDSPLHF.

This chain joins TRBV30 and TRBJ1-4; TRBD1 agrees at 9 bases. Germline V gene data show CDR1 as GTSNPN and CDR2 as SVGIG (reference sequence). CDR3 length: 16 amino acids. The V gene end was trimmed by 3 bases and the J gene end by 8 bases; junction bases not matched to a gene: 13. The CDR3 loop is CAWRGYTGGVREKLFF. The CDR3 DNA reads TGTGCCTGGAGGGGTTATACAGGGGGCGTGAGGGAAAAACTGTTTTTT.